This T cell receptor (beta chain) appears in the sequencing data of a study of cytomegalovirus exposure and HLA in healthy donors. Trimming removed 4 bases at V and 1 base at J, with 11 bases between. Germline-derived CDR1 and CDR2 are SGHKS and YYEKEE (reference sequence). CDR3 length: 14 residues. About this clone itself: Its antigen is unidentified.

Study-wide points: Later analysis associated a missense DCLRE1C variant with TCR beta V- and J-gene trimming. Specificity for CMV antigens was confirmed in vitro for a few of the CMV-associated chains. Reported results showed that the classifier diagnosed cytomegalovirus status with high specificity and sensitivity. Serostatus for CMV was the only available immune exposure information.

PCR primers comprised 60 Vbeta and 13 Jbeta primers. The method was immunoSEQ multiplex PCR; TCRdb's version includes in-frame clones alone and lacks a portion of them. The table has over 200,000 clones, about 80% seen once; the top ten hold 6%. The sequence derives from a man aged 35 to 55 in good health and CMV-seropositive. Input material: PBMCs. The gene calls are TRBV5-5 and TRBJ1-1; D is uncertain. CDR3 nucleotides: TGTGCCAGCAGCATGTCGTTCGGGAACACTGAAGCTTTCTTT. Its protein is CASSMSFGNTEAFF.